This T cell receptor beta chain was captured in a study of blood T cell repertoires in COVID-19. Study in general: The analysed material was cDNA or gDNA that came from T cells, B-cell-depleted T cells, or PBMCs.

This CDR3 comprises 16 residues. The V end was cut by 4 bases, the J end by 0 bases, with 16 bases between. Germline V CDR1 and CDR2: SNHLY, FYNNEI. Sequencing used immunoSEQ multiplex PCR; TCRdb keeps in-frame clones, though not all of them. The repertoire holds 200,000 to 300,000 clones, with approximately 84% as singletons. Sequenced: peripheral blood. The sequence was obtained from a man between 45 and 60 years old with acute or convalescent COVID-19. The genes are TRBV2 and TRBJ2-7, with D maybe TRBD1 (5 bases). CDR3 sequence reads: CASSASGRVSSYEQYF. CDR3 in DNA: TGTGCCAGCAGTGCCAGTGGCAGGGTCAGCTCCTACGAGCAGTACTTC.